The 10 T cell receptor beta chains below all came from one sample that was sequenced in a study of blood T cell repertoires in COVID-19. Some clones are missing from TCRdb's copy, which holds only in-frame ones; the method was immunoSEQ multiplex PCR. The sample contains roughly 170,000 clones, around nine tenths of which appear only once. Sequenced: peripheral blood. Source of these receptors: a woman between 18 and 30 years old who had recovered from COVID-19.

The gene calls are TRBV9 and TRBJ2-2; D is perhaps TRBD1 (6 bases). The germline V and J ends were trimmed by 5 bases and 2 bases, with 13 bases remaining between them. The CDR3 has 15 amino acids. Germline CDR1 is SGDLS and CDR2 is YYNGEE. The CDR3 region is CASRPGDFNTGELFF. The CDR3 nucleotides are TGTGCCAGCAGACCAGGGGATTTCAACACCGGGGAGCTGTTTTTT.

The chain couples TRBV4-3 to TRBJ1-2; D is possibly TRBD1 (6 bases). Looked up from germline, CDR1 is LGHNA and CDR2 is YSLEER. The CDR3 extends over 17 amino acids. The germline V and J ends were trimmed by 0 bases and 2 bases, with 16 bases remaining between them. This CDR3 is CASSQDKGHPINYGYTF. CDR3 DNA sequence: TGCGCCAGCAGCCAAGATAAGGGACACCCGATCAACTATGGCTACACCTTC.

This rearrangement joins TRBV3-1 (or the pseudogene TRBV3-2) to TRBJ2-3; 9 nucleotides line up with TRBD2. The germline gives CDR1 LGHDT, CDR2 YNNKEL (reference sequence). CDR3 size: 17 residues. Trimming removed 2 bases from V and 4 bases from J; junction bases left unmatched: 10. CDR3 sequence: CASSQFRAGGHSDTQYF. CDR3 DNA: TGTGCCAGCAGCCAATTTAGGGCGGGGGGGCACTCAGATACGCAGTATTTT.

The chain links TRBV5-4 to TRBJ1-2, with a weak D call TRBD1 (6 bases). V lost 1 base and J lost 10, with 14 bases in between. Germline CDR1 is SGHNT and CDR2 is YYREEE (reference sequence). This CDR3 is built from 13 residues. Here the CDR3 reads CASSLWQGKAYTF. CDR3 bases: TGTGCCAGCAGCTTGTGGCAGGGGAAAGCCTACACCTTC.

The CDR3 region has the DNA TGTGCCAGTACCGGGGGGCTACACACCGGGGAGCTGTTTTTT. Protein product: CASTGGLHTGELFF. The chain employs TRBV7-8 and TRBJ2-2; TRBD2 might be the D (7 bases). In germline, CDR1 is SGHVS, CDR2 FQNEAQ. The CDR3 extends over 14 amino acids. V shed 9 bases and J shed 3 bases, with 14 bases lying between them.

This clone is a singleton in its sample. The genes are TRBV7-2 and TRBJ1-5; D gene uncertain. Germline loops: CDR1 SGHTA, CDR2 FQGNSA. With 2 bases removed from V and 4 bases from J, the gap between germline ends came to 12 bases. This CDR3 contains 15 residues. The DNA for the CDR3 is TGTGCCAGCAGCTTATGGGGAGGCAGTAATCAGCCCCAGCATTTT. The encoded protein is CASSLWGGSNQPQHF.

The gene calls are TRBV18 and TRBJ2-3; the match to TRBD2 covers 7 bases. The ends lost 3 bases at V and 1 base at J; junction bases unmatched: 7. This CDR3 spans 16 amino acids. CDR1 KGHSH and CDR2 LQKENI come from the germline V gene. The CDR3 DNA is TGTGCCAGCTCACCCCTTCCGGGGGGTCGCACAGATACGCAGTATTTT. Its protein product is CASSPLPGGRTDTQYF.

The chain couples TRBV5-6 to TRBJ2-1; 12 nucleotides agree with TRBD2. The CDR3 has 18 residues. The germline gives CDR1 SGHDT, CDR2 YYEEEE. The V and J ends lost 5 bases and 6 bases, in that order; junction bases with no gene match: 15. CDR3 sequence: CASSSGPLWTSGVNEQFF. CDR3 DNA sequence: TGTGCCAGCAGTTCAGGCCCCTTGTGGACTAGCGGGGTCAATGAGCAGTTCTTC.

This clone was detected once. V usage is TRBV6-2 or TRBV6-3 and J usage is TRBJ2-1; 7 nucleotides align to TRBD2. The length of the CDR3 is 15 residues. V lost 6 bases, J lost 8 bases, and 13 bases stayed unmatched. CDR1 is MNHEY and CDR2 is SVGEGT in the germline V gene. CDR3 sequence: CASSLYRAGADEQFF. CDR3 DNA sequence: TGTGCCAGCAGCCTTTATAGGGCGGGAGCGGATGAGCAGTTCTTC.

The V and J genes are TRBV7-9 and TRBJ1-2; 7 bases are shared with TRBD1. Unmatched junction bases numbered 13, after V lost 5 bases and J lost 4 bases. The germline V gene encodes CDR1 SEHNR and CDR2 FQNEAQ (reference sequence). CDR3 size: 16 residues. The CDR3 DNA is TGTGCCAGCAGCCCCCCAATACTTACAGGGGTCTATGGCTACACCTTC. It is translated as CASSPPILTGVYGYTF.